The source of this T cell receptor beta chain is a study of blood T cells in healthy people across ages. General study findings and limits: Age advanced and TCR beta diversity per million T cells fell, roughly linearly. Using unsorted PBMCs precluded a conclusive naive versus antigen-experienced comparison.

The sample holds a few counts of this clonotype. Its antigen is not known. Drawing of peripheral blood yielded about 9.7 milliliters from each donor. This CDR3 has 18 amino acids. V was clipped by 0 bases and J by 0 bases, with 13 bases between them. Germline assignment: CDR1 SGDLS and CDR2 YYNGEE. Using a J-beta primer mix together with a sample-barcoded 5' primer, a second PCR was run for about 6 to 12 cycles. TCRdb itself ran the 5' RACE reads through MiXCR, one entry per CDR3 protein. This repertoire shows around 670,000 distinct CDR3 sequences, under 30% found once; its top ten account for around 14%.

The clonotype was recovered from a woman of 80 years or more in good health. V usage is TRBV9 and J usage is TRBJ2-6; tentative D call: TRBD1 (6 bases). The material sequenced was blood. In nucleotides, the CDR3 is TGTGCCAGCAGCGTAGCCGGGACACTAAGCTCTGGGGCCAACGTCCTGACTTTC. Translation gives CASSVAGTLSSGANVLTF.